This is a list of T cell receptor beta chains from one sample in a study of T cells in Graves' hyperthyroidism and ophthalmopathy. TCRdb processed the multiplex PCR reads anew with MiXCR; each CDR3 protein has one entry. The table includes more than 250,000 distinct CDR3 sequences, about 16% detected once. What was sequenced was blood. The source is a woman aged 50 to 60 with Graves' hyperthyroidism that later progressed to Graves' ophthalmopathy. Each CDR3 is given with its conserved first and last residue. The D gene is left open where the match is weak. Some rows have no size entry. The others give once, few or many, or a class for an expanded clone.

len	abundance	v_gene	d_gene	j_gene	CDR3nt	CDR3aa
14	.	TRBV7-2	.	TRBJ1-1	TGTGCCAGCAGCCCCGACAGAATGAACACTGAAGCTTTCTTT	CASSPDRMNTEAFF
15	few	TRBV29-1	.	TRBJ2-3	TGCAGCGTTGAAGATAGGAAAACTAGCACAGATACGCAGTATTTT	CSVEDRKTSTDTQYF
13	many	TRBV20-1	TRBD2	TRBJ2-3	TGCAGTGCTTTAGCGGGGGTCACAGATACGCAGTATTTT	CSALAGVTDTQYF
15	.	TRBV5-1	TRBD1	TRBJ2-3	TGCGCCAGCAGCTGGACAGGAACAGGGACAGATACGCAGTATTTT	CASSWTGTGTDTQYF
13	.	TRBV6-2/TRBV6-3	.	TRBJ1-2	TGTGCCAGCACCCAACCTTATAGAGGTGGCTACACCTTC	CASTQPYRGGYTF
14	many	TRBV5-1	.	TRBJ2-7	TGCGCCAGCAGCCTAGGACCAGGGAACTACGAGCAGTACTTC	CASSLGPGNYEQYF
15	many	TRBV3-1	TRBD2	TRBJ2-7	TGTGCCAGCAGCCCCTGGGAGGGCGGGAGCTACGAGCAGTACTTC	CASSPWEGGSYEQYF
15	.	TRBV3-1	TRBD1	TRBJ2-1	TGTGCCAGCAGCCCGTTGGGACAGGGGAGGACTGAGCAGTTCTTC	CASSPLGQGRTEQFF
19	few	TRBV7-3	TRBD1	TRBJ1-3	TGTGCCAGCAGCTTAAGTGACATGACAGGGACCTACTCTGGAAACACCATATATTTT	CASSLSDMTGTYSGNTIYF
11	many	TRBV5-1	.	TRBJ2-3	TGCGCCAGCAGGTTGGTTGATACGCAGTATTTT	CASRLVDTQYF
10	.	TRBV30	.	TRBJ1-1	TGTGCCTGGGACCTGGCTGAAGCTTTCTTT	CAWDLAEAFF
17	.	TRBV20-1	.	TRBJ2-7	TGCAGTGCTCCCCGGGGGGCTAGCTGGGCGACGATCTACGAGCAGTACTTC	CSAPRGASWATIYEQYF
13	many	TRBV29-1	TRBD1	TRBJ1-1	TGCAGCGTTGCCTCAGGGGGGTGGACTGAAGCTTTCTTT	CSVASGGWTEAFF
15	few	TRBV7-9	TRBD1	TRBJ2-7	TGTGCCAGCAGCCCTAACCCGGGACAGAACTACGAGCAGTACTTC	CASSPNPGQNYEQYF
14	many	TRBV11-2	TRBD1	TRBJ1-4	TGTGCCAGCAGTCGGGACAGCGGTTCCCAAAAACTGTTTTTT	CASSRDSGSQKLFF
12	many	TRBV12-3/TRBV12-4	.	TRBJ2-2	TGTGCCAGCAGCCCGGGCGCCGGGGAGCTGTTTTTT	CASSPGAGELFF
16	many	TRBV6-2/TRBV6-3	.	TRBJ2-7	TGTGCCAGCAGTTACGACCCGACAGGACCTTCCTACGAGCAGTACTTC	CASSYDPTGPSYEQYF
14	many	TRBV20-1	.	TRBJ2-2	TGCAGTGCTAGAGTTGCGGGCAGGACCGGGGAGCTGTTTTTT	CSARVAGRTGELFF
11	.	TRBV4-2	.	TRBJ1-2	TGTGCCAGCAGCCAAAACTATGGCTACACCTTC	CASSQNYGYTF
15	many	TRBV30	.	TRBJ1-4	TGTGCCTGGAGTGGGGGACATGCAACTAATGAAAAACTGTTTTTT	CAWSGGHATNEKLFF
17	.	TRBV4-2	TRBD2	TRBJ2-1	TGTGCCAGCAGCCAAGATCTAGCTAGCGGGAGGGACAATGAGCAGTTCTTC	CASSQDLASGRDNEQFF
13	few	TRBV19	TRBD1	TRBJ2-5	TGTGCCACCGCCGACAGGGGGCACGAGACCCAGTACTTC	CATADRGHETQYF
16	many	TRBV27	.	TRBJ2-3	TGTGCCAGCAGTTTGCGGCCGCGTCCCACGGCGGATACGCAGTATTTT	CASSLRPRPTADTQYF
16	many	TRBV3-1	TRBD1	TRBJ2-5	TGTGCCAGCAGCTTTGCCGGGACAGGGGTCCAAGAGACCCAGTACTTC	CASSFAGTGVQETQYF
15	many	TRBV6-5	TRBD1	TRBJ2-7	TGTGCCAGCAGTTACTCGACAGGGGCGAACTACGAGCAGTACTTC	CASSYSTGANYEQYF
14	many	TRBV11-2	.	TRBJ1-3	TGTGCCAGCAGCTTAGAGGCCTCTGGAAACACCATATATTTT	CASSLEASGNTIYF
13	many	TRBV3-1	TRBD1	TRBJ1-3	TGTGCCAGCAGGGCCAGGGGGGGAAACACCATATATTTT	CASRARGGNTIYF
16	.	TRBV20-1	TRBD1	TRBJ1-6	TGCAGTGCTAAGATCGGACAGGGGCGAAGAGATTCACCCCTCCACTTT	CSAKIGQGRRDSPLHF
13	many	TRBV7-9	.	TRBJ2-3	TGTGCCAGCAGCCGGCTACGCCCGGATACGCAGTATTTT	CASSRLRPDTQYF
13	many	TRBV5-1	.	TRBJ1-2	TGCGCCAGCAGCTTTGACAGATACTATGGCTACACCTTC	CASSFDRYYGYTF
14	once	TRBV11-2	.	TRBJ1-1	TGTGCCAGCCGGCATGGGGGGCAGGACACTGAAGCTTTCTTT	CASRHGGQDTEAFF
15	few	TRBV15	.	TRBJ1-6	TGTGCCACCAGCAGAGATTGGTCCAGCGGATCACCCCTCCACTTT	CATSRDWSSGSPLHF
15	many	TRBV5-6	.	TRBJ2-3	TGTGCCAGCAGCTTGCAAAGCGGTAGCGGTGATACGCAGTATTTT	CASSLQSGSGDTQYF
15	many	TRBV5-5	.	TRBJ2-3	TGTGCCAGCAGCTTGGGGTGGGGAAGCGCAGATACGCAGTATTTT	CASSLGWGSADTQYF
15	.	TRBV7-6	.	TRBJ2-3	TGTGCCAGCAGCTTAATGGGTTCTAACACAGATACGCAGTATTTT	CASSLMGSNTDTQYF
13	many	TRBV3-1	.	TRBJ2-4	TGTGCCAGCAGCCCCGCAGCCAAAAACATTCAGTACTTC	CASSPAAKNIQYF
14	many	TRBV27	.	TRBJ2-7	TGTGCCAGCAGTTTTTCCAAGGACAGCTACGAGCAGTACTTC	CASSFSKDSYEQYF
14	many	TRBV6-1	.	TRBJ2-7	TGTGCCAGCAGTGAAGCCATCCAGGGCCACGAGCAGTACTTC	CASSEAIQGHEQYF
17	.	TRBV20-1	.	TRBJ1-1	TGCAGTGCTAGAGACCCCACGAGAGGGACTTCCAACACTGAAGCTTTCTTT	CSARDPTRGTSNTEAFF
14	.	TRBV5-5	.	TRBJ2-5	TGTGCCAGCAGCCGACAGGGACTCCAAGAGACCCAGTACTTC	CASSRQGLQETQYF
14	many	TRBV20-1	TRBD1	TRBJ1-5	TGCACCATCGGGGAATTACAGGGGGATCAGCCCCAGCATTTT	CTIGELQGDQPQHF
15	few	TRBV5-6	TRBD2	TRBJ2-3	TGTGCCAGCAGCTTACTAGCGGGAGAGTCAGATACGCAGTATTTT	CASSLLAGESDTQYF
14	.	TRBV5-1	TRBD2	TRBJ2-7	TGCGCCAGCAGCCTTGCTAGCGGGTTCTACGAGCAGTACTTC	CASSLASGFYEQYF
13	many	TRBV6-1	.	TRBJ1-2	TGTGCCAGCAGTTGGACCTTCAACTATGGCTACACCTTC	CASSWTFNYGYTF
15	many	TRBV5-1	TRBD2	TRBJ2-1	TGCGCCAGCAGCTTCAGCGGGGTCGGGAACAATGAGCAGTTCTTC	CASSFSGVGNNEQFF
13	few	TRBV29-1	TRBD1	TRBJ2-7	TGCAGCGTTGCCCGGGACAGGGAGCGACGGCAGTACTTC	CSVARDRERRQYF
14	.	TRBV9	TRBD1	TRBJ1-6	TGTGCCAGCAGGATCGGGACAGATAATTCACCCCTCCACTTT	CASRIGTDNSPLHF
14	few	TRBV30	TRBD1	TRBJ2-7	TGTGCCCGCCCCCCGGGACAGGGGGACGACGAGCAGTACTTC	CARPPGQGDDEQYF
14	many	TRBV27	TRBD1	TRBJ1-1	TGTGCCAGCGCAATGGGGCAGGGGGAGACTGAAGCTTTCTTT	CASAMGQGETEAFF
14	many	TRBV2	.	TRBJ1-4	TGTGCCAGCAGTGACCACAGGACCCAAGAAAAACTGTTTTTT	CASSDHRTQEKLFF
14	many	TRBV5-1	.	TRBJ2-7	TGCGCCAGCAGCCTACAAGGGGGGTCGAGCGAGCAGTACTTC	CASSLQGGSSEQYF
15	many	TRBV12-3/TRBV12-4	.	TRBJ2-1	TGTGCCAGCAGTGCCCTAGGGGAGGTAGTCTATGAGCAGTTCTTC	CASSALGEVVYEQFF
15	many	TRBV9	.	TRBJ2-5	TGTGCCAGCAGCGTAGCTGGGGGCATCCAAGAGACCCAGTACTTC	CASSVAGGIQETQYF
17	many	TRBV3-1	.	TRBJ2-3	TGTGCCAGCAGCCAAGACCGGGATGGGGTCTACACAGATACGCAGTATTTT	CASSQDRDGVYTDTQYF
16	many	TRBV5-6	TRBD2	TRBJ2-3	TGTGCCAGCAGCTTGGCTGCGGGAGTCCCAACAGATACGCAGTATTTT	CASSLAAGVPTDTQYF
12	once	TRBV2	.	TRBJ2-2	TGTGCCAGCAGTGCACAACCCGGGGAGCTGTTTTTT	CASSAQPGELFF